These 14 T cell receptor beta chains were sequenced from one sample in a study of radiation and T cells in renal cell carcinoma. Stated time point: blood 4 weeks post-SBRT, at nephrectomy. As to treatment: 15 Gy SBRT to primary tumor, nephrectomy 4 weeks later. Repertoires were generated with immunoSEQ multiplex PCR, while TCRdb's copy carries only in-frame clones and drops some. The data hold about 86,000 clones, with around four fifths observed a single time. Sequencing used blood, obtained from a patient whose treatment included radiotherapy and nephrectomy. These receptors came from a man aged 45 to 65 with renal cell carcinoma.

This clone was picked up one time. This CDR3 reads CASSTEYNEQFF. CDR3 nucleotide sequence: TGTGCCAGCAGTACTGAGTACAATGAGCAGTTCTTC. The V call is TRBV27, the J call TRBJ2-1; D is unresolved. The germline CDR1 and CDR2 sequences are MNHEY and SMNVEV (reference sequence). The germline V and J ends were trimmed by 5 bases and 4 bases, with 6 bases remaining between them. The CDR3 has 12 amino acids.

This clone was detected only once. The gene calls are TRBV6-5 and TRBJ2-1; TRBD1 matches at 10 bases. CDR1 and CDR2 from the germline V gene are MNHEY and SVGAGI. With V trimmed by 6 bases and J by 6 bases, 8 bases remained unmatched. CDR3 length: 15 amino acids. This CDR3 is CASRRGGTGANEQFF. In DNA form, the CDR3 reads TGTGCCAGCAGGCGAGGTGGGACAGGGGCCAATGAGCAGTTCTTC.

This chain links TRBV30 with TRBJ1-6; D not certain. CDR3 size: 14 residues. Trimming took 2 bases from V and 4 from J, leaving 9 bases between them. Germline lookup yields CDR1 GTSNPN and CDR2 SVGIG (reference sequence). This chain's CDR3 is CAWSHRAYNSPLHF. The CDR3 region has the DNA TGTGCCTGGAGTCATCGAGCGTATAATTCACCCCTCCACTTT.

The chain carries TRBV28 and TRBJ2-3; 9 bases fit TRBD2. Germline CDR1 and CDR2: MDHEN and SYDVKM. The CDR3 runs 16 residues. Trimming took 5 bases from V and 7 from J; bases not matched to a gene: 13. Here the CDR3 reads CASSLTTSGRRHTQYF. The DNA for the CDR3 is TGTGCCAGCAGTCTTACGACTAGCGGAAGGCGCCATACGCAGTATTTT.

This chain joins TRBV5-8 and TRBJ2-7; D possibly corresponds to TRBD2 (6 bases). Trimming pared 5 bases from V and 2 bases from J, leaving 14 bases between. CDR1 SGHTS and CDR2 YDEGEE come from the germline V gene. The CDR3 has 14 residues. CDR3 region: CASRSRRGAYEQYF. The CDR3 DNA reads TGTGCCAGCAGGTCGCGGAGGGGAGCCTACGAGCAGTACTTC.

This clone has only a few counts. The CDR3 sequence is CASSYARASYEQYF. For the CDR3, the DNA is TGTGCCAGCAGTTACGCCAGGGCGTCCTACGAGCAGTACTTC. The chain links TRBV6-5 to TRBJ2-7, with a tentative D call TRBD1 (5 bases). CDR1 is MNHEY and CDR2 is SVGAGI in the germline V gene. The CDR3 loop spans 14 amino acids. V was pared by 2 bases and J by 1 base, with 9 bases between.

This chain joins TRBV5-5 and TRBJ1-2, with TRBD1 identical over 9 bases. Germline loops: CDR1 SGHKS, CDR2 YYEKEE (reference sequence). V shed 4 bases, J shed 0 bases, and the junction held 7 bases outside the gene matches. There are 16 residues in the CDR3. CDR3 sequence reads: CASSAGTGLPNYGYTF. The CDR3 nucleotides are TGTGCCAGCAGCGCCGGGACAGGGCTCCCTAACTATGGCTACACCTTC.

CDR3 sequence reads: CASSPDSSGANVLTF. CDR3 DNA: TGCGCCAGCAGCCCCGACAGCTCTGGGGCCAACGTCCTGACTTTC. The chain joins TRBV5-1 to TRBJ2-6; D may be TRBD1 (5 bases). Germline V gene sequence: CDR1 SGHRS, CDR2 YFSETQ. The CDR3 totals 15 residues. V lost 4 bases and J lost 0, with 8 bases in between.

This chain connects TRBV9 to TRBJ2-7; 7 bases fit TRBD2. V lost 0 bases and J lost 3; bases outside the gene matches: 3. Germline CDR1 SGDLS, CDR2 YYNGEE. The CDR3 sequence is 14 residues long. The CDR3: CASSVVSSGYEQYF. Here the CDR3 DNA reads TGTGCCAGCAGCGTAGTTTCTAGCGGCTACGAGCAGTACTTC.

A word on this clone: The junction does not match germline at one end; this may be a read error. In DNA, the CDR3 is TGTGCCAGCAGCTTGACAGGCTCCGACGAGCAGTACTTC. Its translation is CASSLTGSDEQYF. This chain joins TRBV5-4 and TRBJ2-7; possible D gene TRBD1, 5 bases. The CDR3 consists of 13 residues. Germline values: CDR1 SGHNT, CDR2 YYREEE (reference sequence).

The rearrangement joins TRBV15 to TRBJ1-1; D unclear. The CDR3 runs 15 residues. The V and J ends lost 4 bases and 1 base respectively, with 13 bases between them. Germline lookup yields CDR1 LNHNV and CDR2 YYDKDF (reference sequence). Here the CDR3 DNA reads TGTGCCACCAGCACGACACCCGGTGGGAACACTGAAGCTTTCTTT. It is translated as CATSTTPGGNTEAFF.

This sequence joins TRBV6-1 and TRBJ1-3, with TRBD1 matching over 9 bases. The ends lost 8 bases at V and 4 bases at J; junction bases unmatched: 6. CDR3 length: 14 amino acids. The V gene's germline CDR1 is MNHNS and CDR2 SASEGT. In DNA form, the CDR3 reads TGTGCCAGCGGAGAGACAGGGGGAGGAAACACCATATATTTT. Translated, it gives CASGETGGGNTIYF.

This clone has more than one count but fewer than ten. The J gene is TRBJ1-1, the V gene TRBV19; possible D gene TRBD1, 6 bases. Trimming took off 4 bases at V and 3 bases at J, with 15 bases between the two ends. This CDR3 spans 15 amino acids. The germline V gene has CDR1 LNHDA and CDR2 SQIVND (reference sequence). CDR3 nucleotides: TGTGCCAGTAGTACCCAGGGGAAATGGGACACTGAAGCTTTCTTT. Translating it yields CASSTQGKWDTEAFF.

The chain links TRBV7-2 to TRBJ1-4; maybe TRBD1 (6 bases). Germline V gene data show CDR1 as SGHTA and CDR2 as FQGNSA. The CDR3 runs to 14 residues. Trimming stripped 5 bases from V and 4 bases from J, with 11 bases between. This CDR3 is CASSQTGFNEKLFF. CDR3 DNA: TGTGCCAGCAGCCAGACAGGATTTAATGAAAAACTGTTTTTT.